This T cell receptor beta chain was captured by sequencing in a study of blood T cell repertoires in COVID-19. The CDR3 consists of 14 residues. Germline V gene sequence: CDR1 MNHEY, CDR2 SVGAGI. The junction had 2 bases not matched to a gene; V was cut back by 6 bases and J by 0 bases. Per the original methods: Amplification of reference gene primers was used by the study to estimate nucleated cell counts. Repertoires were generated with immunoSEQ multiplex PCR, while TCRdb's copy carries only in-frame clones and drops some. V and J calls plus clone size are reproduced from that table; the DNA served to infer D and trimming. The sample has around 480,000 clones, roughly 87% seen once; the top ten hold about 0.7%.

Sequencing was performed on PBMCs or T cells enriched from blood (not recorded which). The V and J genes are TRBV6-5 and TRBJ2-3; 8 nucleotides match TRBD2. This TCR was recovered from a woman in her late teens or twenties who had recovered from COVID-19. The CDR3 DNA sequence: TGTGCCAGCAGCGGGAGGGACAGCACAGATACGCAGTATTTT. Translating gives CASSGRDSTDTQYF.